These 27 T cell receptor beta chains were sequenced from one sample in a study of cytomegalovirus exposure and HLA in healthy donors. The PCR contained 60 Vbeta and 13 Jbeta primers. TCRdb's table, derived via immunoSEQ multiplex PCR, lists solely in-frame clones and lacks some. The sample contains around 150,000 clones, 76% of which appear only once. The specimen sequenced was PBMCs. These receptors originate from a man aged 35 to 55 in good health and CMV-seronegative.

The gene calls are TRBV29-1 and TRBJ1-1; the D is unclear. V was pared by 5 bases and J by 2 bases, with 12 bases between. The CDR3 is 13 amino acids. Germline CDR1 SQVTM, CDR2 ANQGSEA. In DNA form, the CDR3 reads TGCAGCGTTCTAGCCAACTCAAACACTGAAGCTTTCTTT. Encoded protein: CSVLANSNTEAFF.

Here the CDR3 reads CAISSMGTGQTEAFF. The CDR3 coding sequence is TGTGCCATCAGTTCGATGGGGACAGGGCAAACTGAAGCTTTCTTT. The rearrangement uses TRBV10-3 and TRBJ1-1, with 9 bases identical to TRBD1. The germline V gene has CDR1 ENHRY and CDR2 SYGVKD. J lost 5 bases, V lost 5 bases, and 9 bases had no gene match. This CDR3 spans 15 amino acids.

The chain employs TRBV6-5 and TRBJ2-3; no clear D. The CDR3 consists of 14 residues. CDR1 and CDR2 from the germline V gene are MNHEY and SVGAGI. V was cut by 8 bases and J by 10 bases, with 22 bases left in between. The CDR3 reads CASSLDLPLGPQYF. The CDR3 DNA reads TGTGCCAGCTCCCTAGATCTCCCTCTCGGCCCGCAGTATTTT.

The chain recombines TRBV7-8 with TRBJ2-1; the match to TRBD2 covers 9 bases. From germline, CDR1 is SGHVS and CDR2 FQNEAQ. CDR3 length: 16 residues. V lost 1 base, J lost 8 bases, and 9 bases stayed unmatched. The CDR3 DNA reads TGTGCCAGCAGCTTAGAGGGCGGCGGGGGGGCCCATGAGCAGTTCTTC. It codes for CASSLEGGGGAHEQFF.

The chain combines TRBV5-4 with TRBJ2-3; D perhaps matches TRBD2 (5 bases). The CDR3 loop spans 16 amino acids. In germline, CDR1 is SGHNT, CDR2 YYREEE (reference sequence). V lost 4 bases, J lost 0 bases, and 15 bases lay in between. CDR3 nucleotides: TGTGCCAGCAGCCCGATCGGGGATCGGAGCACAGATACGCAGTATTTT. This codes for CASSPIGDRSTDTQYF.

The chain couples TRBV7-2 to TRBJ1-6, with D uncertain. This CDR3 spans 16 amino acids. Trimming took off 4 bases at V and 0 bases at J, with 10 bases between the two ends. CDR1 and CDR2 from the germline V gene are SGHTA and FQGNSA. The CDR3: CASSSQALSYNSPLHF. CDR3 coding DNA: TGTGCCAGCAGCTCCCAGGCCCTCTCCTATAATTCACCCCTCCACTTT. The variable domain in full, completed from reference TRBV7-2 and TRBJ1-6, reads GAGVSQSPSNKVTEKGKDVELRCDPISGHTALYWYRQSLGQGLEFLIYFQGNSAPDKSGLPSDRFSAERTGGSVSTLTIQRTQQEDSAVYLCASSSQALSYNSPLHFGNGTRLTVT.

The chain has TRBV5-4 and TRBJ2-7, with 11 positions matching TRBD2. The V gene's germline CDR1 is SGHNT and CDR2 YYREEE (reference sequence). V trimming: 0 bases; J trimming: 6 bases; junction bases outside the gene matches: 5. The CDR3 runs to 15 residues. CDR3 DNA: TGTGCCAGCAGCTTGGAGGGGACTAGCGGAATCGAGCAGTACTTC. Translated: CASSLEGTSGIEQYF.

This chain uses TRBV30 with TRBJ1-2; 7 positions match TRBD1. CDR3 length equals 14 residues. The germline gives CDR1 GTSNPN, CDR2 SVGIG (reference sequence). With V trimmed by 5 bases and J by 2 bases, 8 bases remained unmatched. CDR3 coding DNA: TGTGCCTGGGCCAAGGACAGGCTCAACTATGGCTACACCTTC. It codes for CAWAKDRLNYGYTF.

V gene TRBV28 combines with J gene TRBJ2-7; 8 bases agree with TRBD1. Germline V gene data show CDR1 as MDHEN and CDR2 as SYDVKM. V shed 6 bases, J shed 13 bases, and the junction held 11 bases outside the gene matches. The CDR3 totals 12 residues. The CDR3 is CASSLGQATLYF. The CDR3 DNA is TGTGCCAGCAGCCTGGGACAGGCCACCCTCTACTTC.

J is TRBJ1-4 and V is TRBV5-6, with unresolved D. The CDR3 contains 15 residues. The V gene's germline CDR1 is SGHDT and CDR2 YYEEEE. The V and J ends lost 4 bases and 3 bases respectively, with 13 bases between them. The CDR3 loop reads CASSVEGRANEKLFF. CDR3 in DNA: TGTGCCAGCAGCGTGGAAGGGAGAGCTAATGAAAAACTGTTTTTT.

CDR3 DNA sequence: TGTGCCAGCAGGGCGACAGGGAAATCGGACAATGAGCAGTTCTTC. This gives the protein CASRATGKSDNEQFF. This chain joins TRBV5-6 and TRBJ2-1, with TRBD1 matching 7 bases. The V gene's germline CDR1 is SGHDT and CDR2 YYEEEE. The V gene end was trimmed by 5 bases and the J gene end by 5 bases; junction bases not matched to a gene: 10. The CDR3 spans 15 residues.

This clone was detected only once. This chain connects TRBV5-5 to TRBJ1-3; D gene ambiguous. Germline CDR1 reads SGHKS; CDR2 reads YYEKEE (reference sequence). The germline V and J ends were trimmed by 1 base and 0 bases, with 11 bases remaining between them. The CDR3 is made up of 16 amino acids. CDR3 protein: CASSLLAVSSGNTIYF. The CDR3 region has the DNA TGTGCCAGCAGCTTGTTGGCGGTGAGCTCTGGAAACACCATATATTTT.

This clone was found a few times. This chain connects TRBV6-6 to TRBJ1-6; 9 positions agree with TRBD1. There are 16 residues in the CDR3. CDR1 MNHNY and CDR2 SVGAGI come from the germline V gene (reference sequence). The junction had 8 bases not matched to a gene; V was cut back by 6 bases and J by 5 bases. In DNA, the CDR3 is TGTGCCAGCAGCCTGAACACAGGGGGCGATAATTCACCCCTCCACTTT. This sequence encodes CASSLNTGGDNSPLHF.

This rearrangement joins TRBV7-3 to TRBJ2-3; 7 bases match TRBD2. This CDR3 contains 15 residues. Germline CDR1 SGHTA, CDR2 FQGTGA. Trimming removed 1 base from V and 4 bases from J; junction bases left unmatched: 5. The CDR3 region is CASSLNSGEADTQYF. In nucleotides, the CDR3 is TGTGCCAGCAGCTTAAACAGCGGGGAGGCAGATACGCAGTATTTT.

The chain employs TRBV28 and TRBJ1-5; 9 bases line up with TRBD1. From germline, CDR1 is MDHEN and CDR2 SYDVKM. The V and J ends lost 4 bases and 6 bases, in that order; junction bases with no gene match: 7. The CDR3 is 15 amino acids. Written as DNA, the CDR3 is TGTGCCAGCAGTTATACAGGGGGCGCTCGTCAGCCCCAGCATTTT. It translates to CASSYTGGARQPQHF.

This chain uses TRBV4-1 with TRBJ2-5, with D tentatively TRBD1 (6 bases). Germline CDR1 and CDR2: MGHRA and YSYEKL. CDR3 size: 15 residues. Between the trimmed V and J ends, which lost 2 bases and 0 bases, there was a span of 10 bases. The CDR3 nucleotides are TGCGCCAGCAGCCAACCTGACAGGAACCAAGAGACCCAGTACTTC. Translating it yields CASSQPDRNQETQYF.

The rearrangement uses TRBV5-1 and TRBJ2-3, with 7 bases fitting TRBD1. Trimming took 4 bases from V and 2 from J; bases not matched to a gene: 7. CDR1 SGHRS and CDR2 YFSETQ come from the germline V gene. This CDR3 has 15 amino acids. Written as DNA, the CDR3 is TGCGCCAGCAGCGTAACAGGGGCGAACACAGATACGCAGTATTTT. Protein sequence: CASSVTGANTDTQYF.

This clone was recorded a few times. This chain uses TRBV5-5 with TRBJ2-5; 8 nucleotides line up with TRBD2. CDR1 is SGHKS, CDR2 YYEKEE, per germline (reference sequence). This CDR3 contains 15 residues. V lost 3 bases to trimming and J lost 4 bases; unmatched junction nucleotides: 8. The CDR3 DNA reads TGTGCCAGCAGCTACCGGGGGGGGCTCCCAGAGACCCAGTACTTC. Its protein is CASSYRGGLPETQYF.

This clone showed up just a few times. J is TRBJ2-1 and V is TRBV5-6, with D possibly being TRBD2 (6 bases). Germline lookup yields CDR1 SGHDT and CDR2 YYEEEE. The CDR3 sequence is 18 residues long. Trimming took off 1 base at V and 7 bases at J, with 24 bases between the two ends. The CDR3 reads CASSLLAGSGSLGNEQFF. Written as DNA, the CDR3 is TGTGCCAGCAGCTTGTTGGCGGGAAGCGGGTCACTGGGAAATGAGCAGTTCTTC.

This clone was seen just once. The rearrangement links TRBV7-6 to TRBJ2-1; 13 bases map to TRBD2. In germline, CDR1 is SGHVS, CDR2 FNYEAQ. The CDR3 sequence is 21 residues long. J was trimmed by 0 bases and V by 6 bases; bases with no gene match: 17. CDR3 in amino acids: CASSSARPGTSGVVSYNEQFF. The DNA for the CDR3 is TGTGCCAGCAGTTCTGCCCGACCCGGGACTAGCGGGGTCGTCTCCTACAATGAGCAGTTCTTC.

V and J are TRBV5-4 and TRBJ2-1, with D perhaps TRBD2 (6 bases). V was cut by 4 bases and J by 9 bases, with 17 bases left in between. Germline values: CDR1 SGHNT, CDR2 YYREEE (reference sequence). This CDR3 is 14 amino acids long. CDR3 sequence: CASSPVRQGGEQFF. The CDR3 nucleotides are TGTGCCAGCAGCCCGGTTCGGCAGGGAGGTGAGCAGTTCTTC. Full variable domain (missing parts from reference TRBV5-4 and TRBJ2-1): ETGVTQSPTHLIKTRGQQVTLRCSSQSGHNTVSWYQQALGQGPQFIFQYYREEENGRGNFPPRFSGLQFPNYSSELNVNALELDDSALYLCASSPVRQGGEQFFGPGTRLTVL.

The chain combines TRBV11-3 with TRBJ2-1; the D gene is possibly TRBD2 (6 bases). Trimming pared 6 bases from V and 3 bases from J, leaving 9 bases between. This CDR3 spans 13 amino acids. Germline CDR1 reads SGHNT; CDR2 reads YENEEA. The CDR3, as DNA: TGTGCCAGCAGTGGAGCGGGCTACAATGAGCAGTTCTTC. It is translated as CASSGAGYNEQFF.

CDR3 sequence reads: CAWSVMPGATNEKLFF. Written as DNA, the CDR3 is TGTGCCTGGAGTGTAATGCCGGGAGCAACTAATGAAAAACTGTTTTTT. This chain joins TRBV30 and TRBJ1-4; D is unresolved. V lost 0 bases to trimming and J lost 0 bases, with 11 bases between them. The germline CDR1 and CDR2 sequences are GTSNPN and SVGIG (reference sequence). The CDR3 length is 16 residues.

The rearrangement uses TRBV6-1 and TRBJ1-4, with D maybe TRBD1 (6 bases). This CDR3 comprises 15 residues. The germline gives CDR1 MNHNS, CDR2 SASEGT. V was shortened by 2 bases and J by 11 bases, with 18 bases between the two germline ends. DNA for the CDR3: TGTGCCAGCAGTGAAAGGAGAGGGATTCAGGGGAAACTGTTTTTT. This sequence encodes CASSERRGIQGKLFF.

This chain links TRBV7-2 with TRBJ2-2; 7 bases line up with TRBD1. Trimming took 5 bases from V and 4 from J; bases not matched to a gene: 7. Looked up from germline, CDR1 is SGHTA and CDR2 is FQGNSA. This CDR3 contains 15 residues. CDR3 loop: CASSAQGTVTGELFF. The CDR3 nucleotides read TGTGCCAGCAGCGCGCAAGGGACAGTCACCGGGGAGCTGTTTTTT.

This chain joins TRBV6-1 and TRBJ1-2, with D tentatively TRBD1 (5 bases). The CDR3 extends over 15 amino acids. Germline values: CDR1 MNHNS, CDR2 SASEGT. V dropped 5 bases and J dropped 0 bases, with 13 bases sitting between them. For the CDR3, the DNA is TGTGCCAGCAGTCCAACAGGTTTTTCTAACTATGGCTACACCTTC. The encoded protein is CASSPTGFSNYGYTF.

The chain has TRBV5-4 and TRBJ2-7, with TRBD2 matching over 14 bases. The germline V gene encodes CDR1 SGHNT and CDR2 YYREEE (reference sequence). The J segment lost 4 bases and the V segment lost 3 bases, leaving 3 bases of the junction unmatched. The CDR3 has 15 residues. CDR3 sequence reads: CASSSGTSGGYEQYF. The CDR3, as DNA: TGTGCCAGCAGCTCCGGGACTAGCGGGGGTTACGAGCAGTACTTC.